Listed below are T cell receptor beta chains from one sample, sequenced in a study of T-cell memory formation after mild COVID-19. TCRdb independently ran MiXCR on the 5' RACE reads; one entry per CDR3 protein. Among roughly 50,000 distinct CDR3 sequences listed, more than 8% were seen once. Sequencing was performed on PBMCs or a T cell subset sorted from them (not recorded which). The receptors stem from a man aged 18 to 29 who had mild COVID-19 (a few samples of this study predate the infection). Cell type and time point are not known. The conserved cysteine and the conserved F or W are not part of the CDR3 here. The order of the fields is V gene, CDR3 length, J gene, CDR3 protein.

TRBV5-1	9	TRBJ2-1	ASSLEGAQF
TRBV9	11	TRBJ2-3	ASSVHPADTQY
TRBV20-1	11	TRBJ1-1	SAREGSPTEAF
TRBV7-2	11	TRBJ2-1	ASSRWTVNEQF
TRBV21-1	10	TRBJ2-3	ASSDPPDTQY
TRBV5-1	11	TRBJ2-3	ASSLSELATQY
TRBV14	16	TRBJ2-2	ASSQVHILQGGTGELF
TRBV7-7	12	TRBJ2-5	ASSPGPIQETQY
TRBV12-5	10	TRBJ2-1	ASAHPKGEQF
TRBV19	11	TRBJ1-5	ASSITENQPQH
TRBV19	13	TRBJ2-1	ASSQTGSSYNEQF
TRBV9	11	TRBJ2-2	ASSVGEIGELF
TRBV7-8	16	TRBJ2-3	ASSLGGLAGGSTDTQY
TRBV6-5	13	TRBJ2-7	ASSYSIVGFPEQY
TRBV4-1	14	TRBJ1-5	ASSQEGAGNVQPQH
TRBV6-5	13	TRBJ2-7	ASSYARLGSYEQY
TRBV28	13	TRBJ2-5	ASSLSGGSQETQY
TRBV7-2	14	TRBJ2-6	ASSSGLHLGANVLT
TRBV28	13	TRBJ2-1	ASSSSGTGNNEQF
TRBV6-1	13	TRBJ1-5	ASSEWGQGGQPQH
TRBV7-6	14	TRBJ2-3	ASSLRGDLNTDTQY
TRBV3-1	11	TRBJ1-1	ASSQQGQTEAF
TRBV20-1	11	TRBJ1-6	SAGPRANSPLH
TRBV12-3/TRBV12-4	13	TRBJ2-5	ASSLVRGAGETQY
TRBV7-8	12	TRBJ2-1	ASSYAGGRWSQF
TRBV5-1	13	TRBJ1-2	ASSLTPQLDYGYT
TRBV2	11	TRBJ2-3	ANSRGRTDTQY
TRBV5-1	12	TRBJ2-1	ASSLTTGTTIPL
TRBV10-3	12	TRBJ2-5	AISDVSRQETQY
TRBV7-3	12	TRBJ1-1	ASSLMAGNTEAF
TRBV15	10	TRBJ1-5	ATSRADQPQH
TRBV7-9	11	TRBJ2-5	ASSLVARETQY
TRBV5-1	12	TRBJ2-7	ASSRGQGSYEQY
TRBV5-5	10	TRBJ2-4	ASSLGLRIQY
TRBV27	13	TRBJ2-5	ASSSAGTVLETQY
TRBV29-1	10	TRBJ1-1	SGQGGGGAAF
TRBV12-3/TRBV12-4	10	TRBJ1-2	ASSPRGVGYT
TRBV5-1	11	TRBJ2-1	ASSTEGGYEQF
TRBV10-3	13	TRBJ2-2	AISEYPPNTGELF
TRBV6-2/TRBV6-3	15	TRBJ1-2	ASSYSFRKNRDYGYT
TRBV20-1	13	TRBJ2-3	SARDHRQGAGSQY
TRBV7-2	10	TRBJ1-1	ASSPRSTEAF
TRBV7-8	14	TRBJ2-2	ASSGRGGGLGGELF
TRBV3-1	10	TRBJ2-1	ASSQRWNEQF
TRBV25-1	11	TRBJ2-2	ASSEAGFWELF
TRBV27	14	TRBJ1-5	ASRKGAEVSNQPQH
TRBV7-2	13	TRBJ2-7	ASSLTPGRTYEQY
TRBV24-1	11	TRBJ2-5	ATSGIFQETQY
TRBV30	12	TRBJ2-3	AWSVSGGWDTQY
TRBV20-1	12	TRBJ2-1	SAPQGPSYNEQF